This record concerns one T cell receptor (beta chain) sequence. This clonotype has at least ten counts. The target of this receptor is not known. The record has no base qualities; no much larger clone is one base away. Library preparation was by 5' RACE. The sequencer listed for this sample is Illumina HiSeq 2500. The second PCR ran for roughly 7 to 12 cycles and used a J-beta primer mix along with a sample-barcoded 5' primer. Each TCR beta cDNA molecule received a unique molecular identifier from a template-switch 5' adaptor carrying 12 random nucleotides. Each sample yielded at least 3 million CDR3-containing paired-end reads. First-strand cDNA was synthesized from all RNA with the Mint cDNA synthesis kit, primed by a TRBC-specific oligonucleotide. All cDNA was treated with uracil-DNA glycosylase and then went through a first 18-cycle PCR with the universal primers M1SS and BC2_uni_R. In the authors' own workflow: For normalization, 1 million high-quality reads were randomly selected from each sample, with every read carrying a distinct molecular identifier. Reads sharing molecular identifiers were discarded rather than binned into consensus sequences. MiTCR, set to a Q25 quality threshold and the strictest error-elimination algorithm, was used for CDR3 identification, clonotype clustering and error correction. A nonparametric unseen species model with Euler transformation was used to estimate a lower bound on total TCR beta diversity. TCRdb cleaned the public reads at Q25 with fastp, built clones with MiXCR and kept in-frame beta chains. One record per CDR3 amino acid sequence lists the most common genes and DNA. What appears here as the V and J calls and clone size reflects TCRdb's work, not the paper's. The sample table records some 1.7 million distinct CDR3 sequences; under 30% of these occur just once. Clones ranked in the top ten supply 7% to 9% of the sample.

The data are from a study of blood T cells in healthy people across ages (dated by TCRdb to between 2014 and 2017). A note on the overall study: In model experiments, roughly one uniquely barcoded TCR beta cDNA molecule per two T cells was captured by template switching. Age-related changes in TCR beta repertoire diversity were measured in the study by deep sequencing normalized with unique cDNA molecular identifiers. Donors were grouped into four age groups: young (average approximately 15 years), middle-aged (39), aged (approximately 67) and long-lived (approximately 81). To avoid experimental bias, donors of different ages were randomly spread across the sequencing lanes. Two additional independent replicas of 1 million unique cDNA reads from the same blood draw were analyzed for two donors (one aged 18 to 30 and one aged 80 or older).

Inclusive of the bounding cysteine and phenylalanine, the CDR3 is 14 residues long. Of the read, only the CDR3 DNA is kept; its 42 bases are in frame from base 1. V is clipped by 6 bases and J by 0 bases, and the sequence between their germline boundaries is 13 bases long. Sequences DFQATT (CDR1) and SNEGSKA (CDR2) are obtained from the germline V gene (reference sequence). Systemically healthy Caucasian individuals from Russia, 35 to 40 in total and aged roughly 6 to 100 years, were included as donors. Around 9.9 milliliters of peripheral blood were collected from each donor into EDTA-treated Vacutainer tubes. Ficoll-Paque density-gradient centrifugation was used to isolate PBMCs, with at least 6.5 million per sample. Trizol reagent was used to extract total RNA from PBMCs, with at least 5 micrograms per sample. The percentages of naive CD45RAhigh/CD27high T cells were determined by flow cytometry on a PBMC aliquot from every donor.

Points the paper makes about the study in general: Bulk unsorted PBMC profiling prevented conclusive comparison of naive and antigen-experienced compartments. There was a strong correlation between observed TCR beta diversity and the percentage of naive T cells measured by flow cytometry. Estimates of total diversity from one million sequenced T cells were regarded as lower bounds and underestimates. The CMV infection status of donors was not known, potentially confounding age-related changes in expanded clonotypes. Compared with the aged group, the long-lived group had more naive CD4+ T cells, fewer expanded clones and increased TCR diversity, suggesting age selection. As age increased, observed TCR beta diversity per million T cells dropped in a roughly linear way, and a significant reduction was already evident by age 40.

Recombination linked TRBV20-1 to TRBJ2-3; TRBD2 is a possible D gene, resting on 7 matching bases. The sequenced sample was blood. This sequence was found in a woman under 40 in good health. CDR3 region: CSAPGGASTDTQYF. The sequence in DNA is TGCAGTGCCCCGGGGGGCGCTAGCACAGATACGCAGTATTTT.